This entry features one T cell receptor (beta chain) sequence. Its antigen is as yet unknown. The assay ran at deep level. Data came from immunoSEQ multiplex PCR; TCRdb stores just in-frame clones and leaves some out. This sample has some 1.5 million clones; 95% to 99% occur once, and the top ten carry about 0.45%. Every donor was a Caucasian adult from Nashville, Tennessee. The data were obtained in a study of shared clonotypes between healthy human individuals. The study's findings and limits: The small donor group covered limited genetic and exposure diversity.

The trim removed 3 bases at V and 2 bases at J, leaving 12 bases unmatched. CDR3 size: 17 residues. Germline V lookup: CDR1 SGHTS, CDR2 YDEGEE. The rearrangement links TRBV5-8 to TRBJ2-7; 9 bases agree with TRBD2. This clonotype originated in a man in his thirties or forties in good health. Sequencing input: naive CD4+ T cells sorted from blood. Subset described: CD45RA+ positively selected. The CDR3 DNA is TGTGCCAGCAGCTACATGATGGGGCTAGCGGGAACCTACGAGCAGTACTTC. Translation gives CASSYMMGLAGTYEQYF.